The 15 T cell receptor beta chains given below trace back to one sample, sequenced in a study of early T cells in non-severe SARS-CoV-2 infection. Each CDR3 protein is one row after TCRdb ran MiXCR on the 5' RACE reads. The table records approximately 40,000 distinct CDR3 sequences, roughly a tenth of them present only once. The sequencing input was whole blood. The source is an adult who was a healthcare worker with PCR-confirmed SARS-CoV-2 infection or an uninfected control (not recorded which).

This clonotype was seen more than once but under ten times. One end of the junction varies from germline; a read error may be responsible. The CDR3 region has the DNA TGTGCTAGCAGCTTGGCCCCGGGACATGGGCGAGAGACCCAGTACTTC. It is translated as CASSLAPGHGRETQYF. This chain links TRBV7-7 with TRBJ2-5, with D possibly matching TRBD1 (6 bases). This CDR3 comprises 16 residues. Germline CDR1 and CDR2: SSHAT and FNYEAQ (reference sequence).

In this sample, this clonotype turned up many times. CDR3: CASSLMVAGAQETQYF. The CDR3 DNA follows: TGTGCCAGCAGCTTAATGGTAGCGGGCGCTCAAGAGACCCAGTACTTC. This chain links TRBV7-9 with TRBJ2-5; 7 nucleotides line up with TRBD2. The CDR3 extends over 16 amino acids. Looked up from germline, CDR1 is SEHNR and CDR2 is FQNEAQ (reference sequence). The trim removed 2 bases at V and 2 bases at J, leaving 8 bases unmatched.

This clonotype appeared many times. The chain has TRBV7-9 and TRBJ2-1, with D possibly matching TRBD2 (5 bases). Per the germline V gene, CDR1 is SEHNR and CDR2 is FQNEAQ (reference sequence). The CDR3 totals 10 residues. Trimming stripped 5 bases from V and 11 bases from J, with 7 bases between. The CDR3 DNA is TGTGCCAGCAGCGGGAGTCAGCAGTTCTTC. Its protein is CASSGSQQFF.

This clonotype was observed a few times. The chain employs TRBV28 and TRBJ2-7; the D gene is possibly TRBD1 (6 bases). CDR3 length: 12 residues. Looked up from germline, CDR1 is MDHEN and CDR2 is SYDVKM. The chain's CDR3 is CAVPGQDYEQYF. For the CDR3, the DNA is TGTGCAGTACCGGGACAAGACTACGAGCAGTACTTC.

This clonotype was found a few times. CDR3 loop: CSASDRGASANEKLFF. CDR3 nucleotide sequence: TGCAGTGCTTCGGACAGGGGGGCGAGCGCTAATGAAAAACTGTTTTTT. This sequence joins TRBV20-1 and TRBJ1-4, with 10 bases matching TRBD1. This CDR3 comprises 16 residues. Germline V lookup: CDR1 DFQATT, CDR2 SNEGSKA (reference sequence). Losses at the gene ends were 5 bases for V and 3 bases for J; bases not matched to a gene: 9.

This clonotype has ten or more counts. The gene calls are TRBV2 and TRBJ1-2; no reliable D call. The CDR3 has 13 residues. V shed 10 bases and J shed 0 bases, with 12 bases lying between them. The germline CDR1 and CDR2 sequences are SNHLY and FYNNEI. For the CDR3, the DNA is TGTGCCATCGCGGTGGAGTCTAACTATGGCTACACCTTC. Its protein is CAIAVESNYGYTF.

This clonotype was detected ten times or more. The J gene is TRBJ2-3, the V gene TRBV7-9, with 10 bases identical to TRBD2. CDR1 SEHNR and CDR2 FQNEAQ come from the germline V gene (reference sequence). V trimming: 6 bases; J trimming: 2 bases; junction bases outside the gene matches: 5. This CDR3 contains 15 residues. CDR3 DNA sequence: TGTGCCAGCAGGAAAAGCGGGGGGGCCACAGATACGCAGTATTTT. Residues: CASRKSGGATDTQYF.

This clonotype occurred a few times. The chain recombines TRBV12-3 or TRBV12-4 with TRBJ1-4; D may be TRBD1 (6 bases). The CDR3 is made up of 13 amino acids. The V end was cut by 3 bases, the J end by 8 bases, with 10 bases between. CDR3 sequence (DNA): TGTGCCAGCAGTTTCTACGGGGGCGAAAAACTGTTTTTT. Its protein product is CASSFYGGEKLFF.

Many counts were recorded for this clonotype. The chain is built from TRBV7-7 and TRBJ2-1; tentatively, D is TRBD1 (7 bases). Germline V gives CDR1 SSHAT, CDR2 FNYEAQ (reference sequence). V lost 2 bases to trimming and J lost 6 bases, with 14 bases between them. The CDR3 sequence is 15 residues long. The chain's CDR3 is CASSLMEGAFNEQFF. CDR3 sequence (DNA): TGTGCCAGCAGCTTAATGGAGGGGGCGTTCAATGAGCAGTTCTTC.

The V and J genes are TRBV6-2 or TRBV6-3 and TRBJ1-1, with D possibly TRBD1 on 6 matching bases. The CDR3 is 16 residues long. Germline V gene lookup returns CDR1 MNHEY and CDR2 SVGEGT. Trimming stripped 3 bases from V and 0 bases from J, with 14 bases between. The CDR3 nucleotides are TGTGCCAGCAGTTATATGCTGGACAGCTTGAACACTGAAGCTTTCTTT. Amino acids: CASSYMLDSLNTEAFF.

This clonotype was observed many times. This chain uses TRBV7-9 with TRBJ1-1, with no clear D. The CDR3 covers 14 residues. In germline, CDR1 is SEHNR, CDR2 FQNEAQ (reference sequence). V was cut by 6 bases and J by 4 bases, with 15 bases left in between. CDR3 sequence reads: CASRSRFPGTEAFF. The CDR3 DNA reads as TGTGCCAGCAGATCCAGGTTTCCGGGCACTGAAGCTTTCTTT.

The rearrangement joins TRBV19 to TRBJ2-5, with D maybe TRBD2 (6 bases). V lost 6 bases, J lost 1 base, and 12 bases lay in between. CDR1 and CDR2 from the germline V gene are LNHDA and SQIVND (reference sequence). The CDR3 has 14 amino acids. The CDR3 DNA reads as TGTGCCAGTAGCGAAAGGGACTTCCAAGAGACCCAGTACTTC. This gives the protein CASSERDFQETQYF.

The V call is TRBV5-3, the J call TRBJ1-2; D not resolved. TRBV5-3 is an ORF, and what it does is uncertain. Trimming pared 0 bases from V and 10 bases from J, leaving 7 bases between. This CDR3 has 11 residues. The CDR3 nucleotides are TGTGCCAGAAGCTTGGCGCGGAACTACACCTTC. This sequence encodes CARSLARNYTF.

The V and J genes are TRBV7-9 and TRBJ2-3; D is uncertain. Trimming left V 4 bases short and J 0 bases short, with 11 bases between. This CDR3 is built from 15 residues. Germline CDR1 is SEHNR and CDR2 is FQNEAQ (reference sequence). CDR3 bases: TGTGCCAGCAGCTCCCGACAAGTTAGCACAGATACGCAGTATTTT. Protein: CASSSRQVSTDTQYF. Supplemented by reference TRBV7-9 and TRBJ2-3, the full variable domain reads DTGVSQNPRHKITKRGQNVTFRCDPISEHNRLYWYRQTLGQGPEFLTYFQNEAQLEKSRLLSDRFSAERPKGSFSTLEIQRTEQGDSAMYLCASSSRQVSTDTQYFGPGTRLTVL.

The chain uses TRBV6-2 or TRBV6-3 and TRBJ1-3; D possibly corresponds to TRBD1 (5 bases). This CDR3 region has 14 residues. V dropped 6 bases and J dropped 4 bases, with 13 bases sitting between them. CDR1 and CDR2 from the germline V gene are MNHEY and SVGEGT. CDR3: CASSRRDSGNTIYF. The CDR3 region has the DNA TGTGCCAGCAGCCGCCGGGACTCAGGAAACACCATATATTTT.